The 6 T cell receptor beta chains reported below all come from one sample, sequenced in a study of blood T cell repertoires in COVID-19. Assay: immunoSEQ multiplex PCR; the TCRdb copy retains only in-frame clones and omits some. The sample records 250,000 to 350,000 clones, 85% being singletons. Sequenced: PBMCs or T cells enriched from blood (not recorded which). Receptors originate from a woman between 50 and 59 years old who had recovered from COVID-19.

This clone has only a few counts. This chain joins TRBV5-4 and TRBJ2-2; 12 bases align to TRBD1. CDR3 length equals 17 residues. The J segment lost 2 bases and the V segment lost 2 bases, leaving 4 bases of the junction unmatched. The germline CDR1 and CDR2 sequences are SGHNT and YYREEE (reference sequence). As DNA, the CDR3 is TGTGCCAGCAGCTTTGGGGACAGGGGGCGAAACACCGGGGAGCTGTTTTTT. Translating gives CASSFGDRGRNTGELFF.

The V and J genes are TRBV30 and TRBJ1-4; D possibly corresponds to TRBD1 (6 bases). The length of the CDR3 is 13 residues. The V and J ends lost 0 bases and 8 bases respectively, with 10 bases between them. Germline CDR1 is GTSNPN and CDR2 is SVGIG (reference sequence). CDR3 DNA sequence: TGTGCCTGGAGTGTCCCAGGGGCGGAAAAACTGTTTTTT. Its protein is CAWSVPGAEKLFF.

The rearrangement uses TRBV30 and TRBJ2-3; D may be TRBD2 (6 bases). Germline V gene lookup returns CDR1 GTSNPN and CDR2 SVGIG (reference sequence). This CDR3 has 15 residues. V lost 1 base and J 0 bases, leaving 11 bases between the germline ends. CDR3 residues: CAWSELASSTDTQYF. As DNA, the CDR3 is TGTGCCTGGAGTGAGCTAGCGTCGAGCACAGATACGCAGTATTTT.

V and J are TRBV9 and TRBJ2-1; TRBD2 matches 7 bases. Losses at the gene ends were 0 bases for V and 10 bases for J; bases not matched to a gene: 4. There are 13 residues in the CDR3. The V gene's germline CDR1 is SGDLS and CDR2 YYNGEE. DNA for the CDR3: TGTGCCAGCAGCGTAGGACTAGCCGGGGAGCAGTTCTTC. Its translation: CASSVGLAGEQFF.

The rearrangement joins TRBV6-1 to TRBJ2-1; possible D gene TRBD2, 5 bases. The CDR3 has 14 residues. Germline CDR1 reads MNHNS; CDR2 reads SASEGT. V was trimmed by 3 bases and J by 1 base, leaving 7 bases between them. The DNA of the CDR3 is TGTGCCAGCAGTGACGGAGGATCCTACAATGAGCAGTTCTTC. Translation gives CASSDGGSYNEQFF.

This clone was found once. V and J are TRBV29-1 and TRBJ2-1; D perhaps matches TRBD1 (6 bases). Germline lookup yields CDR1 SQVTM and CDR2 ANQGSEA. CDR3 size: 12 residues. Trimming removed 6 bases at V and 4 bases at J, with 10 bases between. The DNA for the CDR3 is TGCAGCGTCTGGACAGATTACAATGAGCAGTTCTTC. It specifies CSVWTDYNEQFF.